This TCR beta chain was sequenced in a study of shared clonotypes between healthy human individuals. Clones were read by immunoSEQ multiplex PCR, and TCRdb kept only the in-frame ones, dropping some. The top ten clones hold about 0.41% of a sample with 2 million to 2.5 million clones, over 90% of them seen once. V was shortened by 2 bases and J by 6 bases, with 15 bases between the two germline ends. The CDR3 is made up of 15 amino acids. Germline V gene data show CDR1 as MDHEN and CDR2 as SYDVKM. The chain is built from TRBV28 and TRBJ2-3; perhaps TRBD2 as D (6 bases). Sample: naive CD4+ T cells from PBMCs. Regarding subset: CD45RA+ positively selected. The clonotype comes from a man between 18 and 29 years old in good health. Some clones in this sample may be carry-over from other donors' samples. In nucleotides, the CDR3 is TGTGCCAGCAGTTTAGGATCGGCGGGGTTGGATACGCAGTATTTT. It yields the protein CASSLGSAGLDTQYF.